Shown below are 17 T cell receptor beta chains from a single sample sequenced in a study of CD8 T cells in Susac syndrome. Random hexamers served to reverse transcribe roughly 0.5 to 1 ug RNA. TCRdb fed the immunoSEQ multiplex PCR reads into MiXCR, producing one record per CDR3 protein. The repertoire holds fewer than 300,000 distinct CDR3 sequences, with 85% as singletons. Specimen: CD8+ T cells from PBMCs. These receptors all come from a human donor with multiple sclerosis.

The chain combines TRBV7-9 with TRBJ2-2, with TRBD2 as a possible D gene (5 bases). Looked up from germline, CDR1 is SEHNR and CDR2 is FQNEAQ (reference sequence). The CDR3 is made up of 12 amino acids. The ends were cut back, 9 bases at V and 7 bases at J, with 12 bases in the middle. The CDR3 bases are TGTGCCAGAGACGGGAAGGTCGGGGAGCTGTTTTTT. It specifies CARDGKVGELFF. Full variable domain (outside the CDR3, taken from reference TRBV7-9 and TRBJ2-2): DTGVSQNPRHKITKRGQNVTFRCDPISEHNRLYWYRQTLGQGPEFLTYFQNEAQLEKSRLLSDRFSAERPKGSFSTLEIQRTEQGDSAMYLCARDGKVGELFFGEGSRLTVL.

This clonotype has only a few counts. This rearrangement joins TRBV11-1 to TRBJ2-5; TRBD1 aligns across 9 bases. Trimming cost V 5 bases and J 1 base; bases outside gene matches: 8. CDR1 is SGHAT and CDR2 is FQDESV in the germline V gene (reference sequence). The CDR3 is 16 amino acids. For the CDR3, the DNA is TGTGCCAGCAGCGCTTACAGGGGGCGGGCCCAAGAGACCCAGTACTTC. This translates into CASSAYRGRAQETQYF.

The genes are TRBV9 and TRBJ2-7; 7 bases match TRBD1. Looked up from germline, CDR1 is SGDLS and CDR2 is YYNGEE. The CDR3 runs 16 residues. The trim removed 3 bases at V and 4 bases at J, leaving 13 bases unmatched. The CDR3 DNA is TGTGCCAGCAGCGAGGGAAGTAGGGGGCGCGGTTACGAGCAGTACTTC. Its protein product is CASSEGSRGRGYEQYF. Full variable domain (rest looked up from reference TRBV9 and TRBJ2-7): DSGVTQTPKHLITATGQRVTLRCSPRSGDLSVYWYQQSLDQGLQFLIQYYNGEERAKGNILERFSAQQFPDLHSELNLSSLELGDSALYFCASSEGSRGRGYEQYFGPGTRLTVT.

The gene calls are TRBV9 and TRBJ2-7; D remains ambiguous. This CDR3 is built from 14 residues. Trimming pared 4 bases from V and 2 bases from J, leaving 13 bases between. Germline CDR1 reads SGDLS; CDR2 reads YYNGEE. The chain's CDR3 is CASSPTDKPYEQYF. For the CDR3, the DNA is TGTGCCAGCAGCCCAACCGACAAACCCTACGAGCAGTACTTC.

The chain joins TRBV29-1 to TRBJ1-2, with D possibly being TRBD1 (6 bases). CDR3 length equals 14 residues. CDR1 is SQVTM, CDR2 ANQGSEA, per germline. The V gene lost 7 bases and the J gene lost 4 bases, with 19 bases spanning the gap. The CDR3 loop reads CSGLAAGDIYGYTF. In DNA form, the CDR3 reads TGCAGCGGGCTGGCGGCAGGGGATATCTATGGCTACACCTTC.

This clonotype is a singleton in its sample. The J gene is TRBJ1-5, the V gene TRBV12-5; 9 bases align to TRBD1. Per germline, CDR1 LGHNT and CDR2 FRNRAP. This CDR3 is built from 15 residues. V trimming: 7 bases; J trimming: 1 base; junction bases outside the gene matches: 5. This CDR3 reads CASAATGGSNQPQHF. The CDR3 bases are TGTGCTAGTGCCGCAACAGGGGGCAGCAATCAGCCCCAGCATTTT.

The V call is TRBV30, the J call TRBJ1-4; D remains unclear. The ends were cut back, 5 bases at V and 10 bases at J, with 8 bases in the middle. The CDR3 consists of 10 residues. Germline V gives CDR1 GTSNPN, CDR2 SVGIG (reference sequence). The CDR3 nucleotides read TGTGCCTGGTACGAAGGAAAACTGTTTTTT. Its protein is CAWYEGKLFF.

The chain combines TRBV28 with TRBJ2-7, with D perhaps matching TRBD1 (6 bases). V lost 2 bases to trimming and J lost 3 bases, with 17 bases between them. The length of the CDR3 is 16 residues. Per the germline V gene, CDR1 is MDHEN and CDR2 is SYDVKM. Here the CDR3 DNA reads TGTGCCAGCAGTTTACTAGGGGGTCTCCTGGGCTACGAGCAGTACTTC. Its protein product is CASSLLGGLLGYEQYF.

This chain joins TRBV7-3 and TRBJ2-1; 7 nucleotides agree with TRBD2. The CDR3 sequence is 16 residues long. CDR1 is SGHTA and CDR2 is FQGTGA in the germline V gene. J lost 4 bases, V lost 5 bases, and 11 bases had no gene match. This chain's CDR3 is CASSPTSPHVYNEQFF. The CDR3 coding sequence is TGTGCCAGCAGCCCGACTAGCCCACACGTATACAATGAGCAGTTCTTC.

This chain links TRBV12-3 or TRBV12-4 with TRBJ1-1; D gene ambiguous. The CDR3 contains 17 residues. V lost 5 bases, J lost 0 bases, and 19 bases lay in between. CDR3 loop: CASSRSWPPSMNTEAFF. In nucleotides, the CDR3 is TGTGCCAGCAGTCGATCATGGCCCCCTTCGATGAACACTGAAGCTTTCTTT.

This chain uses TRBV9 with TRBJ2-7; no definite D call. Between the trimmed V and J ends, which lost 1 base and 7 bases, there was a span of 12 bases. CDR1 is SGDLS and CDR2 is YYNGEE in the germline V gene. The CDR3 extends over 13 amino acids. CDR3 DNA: TGTGCCAGCAGCGTATCCCCTTTAGGTGAGCAGTACTTC. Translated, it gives CASSVSPLGEQYF.

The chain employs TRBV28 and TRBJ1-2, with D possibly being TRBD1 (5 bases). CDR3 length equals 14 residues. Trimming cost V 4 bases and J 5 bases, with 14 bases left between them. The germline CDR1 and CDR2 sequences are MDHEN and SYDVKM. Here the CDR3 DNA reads TGTGCCAGCAGTTCCCATACGACAGCTTATGGCTACACCTTC. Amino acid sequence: CASSSHTTAYGYTF.

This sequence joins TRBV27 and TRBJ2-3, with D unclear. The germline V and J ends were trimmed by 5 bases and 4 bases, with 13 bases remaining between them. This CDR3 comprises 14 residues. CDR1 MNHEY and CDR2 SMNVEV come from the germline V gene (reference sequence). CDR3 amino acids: CASSTRSRPDTQYF. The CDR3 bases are TGTGCCAGCAGTACCCGATCGAGGCCAGATACGCAGTATTTT.

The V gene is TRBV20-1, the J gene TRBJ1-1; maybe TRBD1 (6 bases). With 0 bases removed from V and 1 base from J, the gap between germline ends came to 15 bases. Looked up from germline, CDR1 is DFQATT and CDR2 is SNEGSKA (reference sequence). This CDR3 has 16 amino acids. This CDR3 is CSARDGGRAPNTEAFF. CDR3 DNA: TGCAGTGCTAGAGATGGGGGCAGGGCCCCGAACACTGAAGCTTTCTTT.

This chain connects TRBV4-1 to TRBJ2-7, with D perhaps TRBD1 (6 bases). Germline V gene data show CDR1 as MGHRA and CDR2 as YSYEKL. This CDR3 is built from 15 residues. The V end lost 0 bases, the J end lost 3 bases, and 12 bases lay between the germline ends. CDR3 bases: TGCGCCAGCAGCCAAGAGAGGAACAGGGTCTACGAGCAGTACTTC. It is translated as CASSQERNRVYEQYF.

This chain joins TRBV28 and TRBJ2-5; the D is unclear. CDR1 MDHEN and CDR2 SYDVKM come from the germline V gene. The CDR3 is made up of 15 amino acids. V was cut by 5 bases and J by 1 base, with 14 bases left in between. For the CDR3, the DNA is TGTGCCAGCAGTCCACTACTCGATATCCAAGAGACCCAGTACTTC. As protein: CASSPLLDIQETQYF.

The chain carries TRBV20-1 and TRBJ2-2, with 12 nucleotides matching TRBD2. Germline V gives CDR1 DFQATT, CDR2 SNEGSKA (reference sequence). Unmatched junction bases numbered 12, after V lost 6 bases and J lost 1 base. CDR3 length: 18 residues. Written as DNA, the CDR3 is TGCAGTGCCCAGACTAGGACTAGCGGGATCCTGAACACCGGGGAGCTGTTTTTT. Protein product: CSAQTRTSGILNTGELFF.